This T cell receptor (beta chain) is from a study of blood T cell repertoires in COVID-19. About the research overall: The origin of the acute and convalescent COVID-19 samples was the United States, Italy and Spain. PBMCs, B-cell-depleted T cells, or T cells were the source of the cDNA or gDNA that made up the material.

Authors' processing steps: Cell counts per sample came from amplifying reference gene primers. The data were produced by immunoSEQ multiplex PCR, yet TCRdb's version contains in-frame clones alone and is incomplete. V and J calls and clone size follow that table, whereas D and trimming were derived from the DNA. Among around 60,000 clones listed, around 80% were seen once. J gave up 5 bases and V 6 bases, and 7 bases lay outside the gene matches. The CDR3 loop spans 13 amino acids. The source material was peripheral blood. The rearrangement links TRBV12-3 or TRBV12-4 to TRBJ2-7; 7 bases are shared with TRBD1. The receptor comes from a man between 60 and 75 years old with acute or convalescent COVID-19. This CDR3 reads CASRATGQNEQYF. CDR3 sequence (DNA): TGTGCCAGCAGAGCGACAGGGCAGAACGAGCAGTACTTC.